Each of the 24 T cell receptor beta chains below was sequenced from the same sample in a study of Ad26.COV2.S vaccination and SARS-CoV-2 variants. Specified treatment: roughly 18 received Ad26.COV2.S at low or high dose, single or two shots; roughly 5 received placebo; per-sample allocation not given. The samples date from day 63 after the first vaccine or placebo injection. Sequencing was performed with immunoSEQ multiplex PCR; in TCRdb, only in-frame clones are kept and a portion is missing. The table shows around 270,000 clones, with roughly nine tenths occurring only once. Sequenced here: peripheral blood, sampled in a trial of Ad26.COV2.S vaccine versus placebo. Receptor source: a person aged 18-65 years who received the Ad26.COV2.S COVID-19 vaccine or a placebo.

This clone was recorded only once. This chain links TRBV4-2 with TRBJ2-2; TRBD2 matches at 7 bases. Trimming at V came to 3 bases and at J to 5 bases, leaving 3 bases not matched to a gene. CDR3 size: 14 residues. CDR1 and CDR2 (germline): LGHNA, YNFKEQ. The CDR3 region has the DNA TGTGCCAGCAGCCAGGCGGGAGCTACCGGGGAGCTGTTTTTT. Translated: CASSQAGATGELFF.

V usage is TRBV21-1 and J usage is TRBJ1-6; TRBD1, the D gene given by the table, was not confirmed from the DNA. TRBV21-1 constitutes a pseudogene. CDR3 length: 17 residues. CDR3 sequence reads: CASSEVHGQGINSPLHF. The CDR3, as DNA: TGTGCTAGCAGCGAAGTCCATGGACAGGGGATTAATTCACCCCTCCACTTT.

The chain recombines TRBV4-3 with TRBJ1-3; D unclear. From germline, CDR1 is LGHNA and CDR2 YSLEER. The CDR3 runs to 15 residues. The V gene lost 0 bases and the J gene lost 0 bases, with 6 bases spanning the gap. DNA of the CDR3: TGCGCCAGCAGCCAAGATACTGGCTCTGGAAACACCATATATTTT. Its translation is CASSQDTGSGNTIYF.

The CDR3 DNA follows: TGTGCCAGCAGTTTGAGTACAGTGGGAGTGCAAGCTTTCTTT. It is translated as CASSLSTVGVQAFF. The chain employs TRBV6-5 and TRBJ1-1, with D uncertain. The CDR3 sequence is 14 residues long. Per the germline V gene, CDR1 is MNHEY and CDR2 is SVGAGI. V gave up 4 bases and J gave up 9 bases, with 18 bases separating them.

This clone appeared a single time. The chain couples TRBV30 to TRBJ1-3; D call uncertain. The CDR3 spans 19 residues. Trimming took 1 base from V and 1 from J, leaving 23 bases between them. Germline CDR1 GTSNPN, CDR2 SVGIG (reference sequence). The CDR3 sequence is CAWSGAAGEAVSSGNTIYF. CDR3 sequence (DNA): TGTGCCTGGAGTGGGGCAGCTGGTGAGGCGGTTTCTTCTGGAAACACCATATATTTT.

The rearrangement joins TRBV2 to TRBJ2-2; D is unresolved. CDR3 length equals 14 residues. Germline V gives CDR1 SNHLY, CDR2 FYNNEI. Between the trimmed V and J ends, which lost 6 bases and 0 bases, there was a span of 8 bases. The CDR3 reads CASRWQTNTGELFF. In DNA, the CDR3 is TGTGCCAGCAGATGGCAGACGAACACCGGGGAGCTGTTTTTT. The variable domain in full, with the rest retrieved from reference TRBV2 and TRBJ2-2, is EPEVTQTPSHQVTQMGQEVILRCVPISNHLYFYWYRQILGQKVEFLVSFYNNEISEKSEIFDDQFSVERPDGSNFTLKIRSTKLEDSAMYFCASRWQTNTGELFFGEGSRLTVL.

The rearrangement joins TRBV19 to TRBJ2-3; D ambiguous. V dropped 2 bases and J dropped 5 bases, with 8 bases sitting between them. This CDR3 comprises 13 residues. Looked up from germline, CDR1 is LNHDA and CDR2 is SQIVND (reference sequence). The CDR3 coding sequence is TGTGCCAGTAGTATACGAATCGGAGATACGCAGTATTTT. This translates into CASSIRIGDTQYF.

The gene calls are TRBV9 and TRBJ1-1; the D gene is possibly TRBD1 (6 bases). Germline V CDR1 and CDR2: SGDLS, YYNGEE. V dropped 0 bases and J dropped 4 bases, with 16 bases sitting between them. The CDR3 length is 16 residues. CDR3 region: CASSVVQGRGGTEAFF. The CDR3 nucleotides are TGTGCCAGCAGCGTAGTCCAGGGACGAGGGGGCACTGAAGCTTTCTTT. Drawing the rest from reference TRBV9 and TRBJ1-1, the complete variable domain is DSGVTQTPKHLITATGQRVTLRCSPRSGDLSVYWYQQSLDQGLQFLIQYYNGEERAKGNILERFSAQQFPDLHSELNLSSLELGDSALYFCASSVVQGRGGTEAFFGQGTRLTVV.

This chain uses TRBV7-3 with TRBJ2-1; D call uncertain. This CDR3 has 14 residues. Germline CDR1 is SGHTA and CDR2 is FQGTGA. The germline V and J ends were trimmed by 4 bases and 2 bases, with 9 bases remaining between them. The chain's CDR3 is CASSSSDTYNEQFF. The CDR3 DNA reads TGTGCCAGCAGCTCAAGCGACACCTACAATGAGCAGTTCTTC.

This chain joins TRBV11-1 and TRBJ2-7, with a weak D call TRBD1 (6 bases). This CDR3 spans 14 amino acids. The ends were cut back, 3 bases at V and 2 bases at J, with 11 bases in the middle. The germline gives CDR1 SGHAT, CDR2 FQDESV (reference sequence). This CDR3 reads CASSLGARTYEQYF. CDR3 bases: TGTGCCAGCAGCTTGGGGGCTAGAACCTACGAGCAGTACTTC.

The rearrangement uses TRBV4-2 and TRBJ1-6; 8 bases map to TRBD1. This CDR3 contains 14 residues. Looked up from germline, CDR1 is LGHNA and CDR2 is YNFKEQ. The V gene end was trimmed by 5 bases and the J gene end by 9 bases; junction bases not matched to a gene: 6. The CDR3 DNA is TGTGCCAGCAGCGGACAGGGCATGGGTTCACCCCTCCACTTT. The encoded protein is CASSGQGMGSPLHF.

The rearrangement links TRBV7-2 to TRBJ1-2, with 7 bases matching TRBD1. V was clipped by 6 bases and J by 4 bases; unmatched bases: 11. The CDR3 runs to 15 residues. Germline CDR1 reads SGHTA; CDR2 reads FQGNSA. The CDR3 loop reads CASRPLVQGGYGYTF. The CDR3 DNA reads TGTGCCAGCAGACCCCTTGTGCAGGGGGGCTATGGCTACACCTTC.

This sequence joins TRBV5-4 and TRBJ2-1; TRBD2 aligns across 7 bases. Germline assignment: CDR1 SGHNT and CDR2 YYREEE (reference sequence). The CDR3 totals 17 residues. With V trimmed by 0 bases and J by 4 bases, 10 bases remained unmatched. The CDR3, as DNA: TGTGCCAGCAGCTTGGGTGGAGAGCGGGAACATTACAATGAGCAGTTCTTC. Translation: CASSLGGEREHYNEQFF.

V usage is TRBV12-3 or TRBV12-4 and J usage is TRBJ1-1, with 7 bases that match TRBD1. V gave up 5 bases and J gave up 3 bases; unmatched junction bases: 3. This CDR3 has 13 residues. The CDR3 is CASSPGQYTEAFF. CDR3 nucleotides: TGTGCCAGCAGTCCGGGACAGTACACTGAAGCTTTCTTT.

The chain has TRBV6-6 and TRBJ1-4; possibly TRBD1 for D (6 bases). The CDR3 is 15 amino acids. Looked up from germline, CDR1 is MNHNY and CDR2 is SVGAGI (reference sequence). Trimming shortened V by 7 bases and J by 11 bases, and 23 bases separated the two germline ends. CDR3 residues: CASKTNRVPSSKLFF. CDR3 nucleotide sequence: TGTGCCAGCAAAACGAACAGGGTACCCTCATCGAAACTGTTTTTT.

This sequence joins TRBV5-5 and TRBJ2-3; TRBD1 aligns across 7 bases. The CDR3 consists of 16 residues. The germline V gene has CDR1 SGHKS and CDR2 YYEKEE (reference sequence). Trimming at V came to 0 bases and at J to 1 base, leaving 5 bases not matched to a gene. The CDR3 region has the DNA TGTGCCAGCAGCTTGGGTAGGGGGCTGGGCACAGATACGCAGTATTTT. Protein sequence: CASSLGRGLGTDTQYF.

The rearrangement joins TRBV6-2 or TRBV6-3 to TRBJ1-6, with D hard to call. Deletions cut 6 bases from V and 10 bases from J, with 16 bases between. The CDR3 is 14 amino acids. Germline loops: CDR1 MNHEY, CDR2 SVGEGT. The CDR3 DNA is TGTGCCAGCAGCCCCGCGGCGAGGCACTCACCCCTCCACTTT. Its translation is CASSPAARHSPLHF.

The gene calls are TRBV9 and TRBJ2-1; D is possibly TRBD1 (5 bases). The germline gives CDR1 SGDLS, CDR2 YYNGEE. V was clipped by 0 bases and J by 7 bases, with 5 bases between them. The length of the CDR3 is 12 residues. CDR3 amino acids: CASSVEGNEQFF. For the CDR3, the DNA is TGTGCCAGCAGCGTAGAGGGGAATGAGCAGTTCTTC.

The V call is TRBV7-2, the J call TRBJ1-2; D gene unclear. CDR3 size: 17 residues. Trimming left V 4 bases short and J 3 bases short, with 21 bases between. Germline CDR1 reads SGHTA; CDR2 reads FQGNSA. In DNA, the CDR3 is TGTGCCAGCAGCTCAATCTCGCTGTTGGAACGGGACTATGGCTACACCTTC. Protein: CASSSISLLERDYGYTF.

J is TRBJ2-6 and V is TRBV6-2 or TRBV6-3; D is unclear. Germline assignment: CDR1 MNHEY and CDR2 SVGEGT. The V end was cut by 1 base, the J end by 0 bases, with 7 bases between. The length of the CDR3 is 16 residues. CDR3 amino acids: CASSYYVFSGANVLTF. DNA for the CDR3: TGTGCCAGCAGTTACTACGTCTTCTCTGGGGCCAACGTCCTGACTTTC.

V is TRBV6-1 and J is TRBJ2-5; D gene uncertain. The CDR3 has 13 amino acids. The ends were cut back, 3 bases at V and 2 bases at J, with 7 bases in the middle. CDR1 and CDR2 from the germline V gene are MNHNS and SASEGT. This chain's CDR3 is CASSETEQETQYF. CDR3 DNA sequence: TGTGCCAGCAGTGAGACGGAACAAGAGACCCAGTACTTC.

The chain employs TRBV6-2 or TRBV6-3 and TRBJ2-3; D not resolved. With 2 bases removed from V and 2 bases from J, the gap between germline ends came to 11 bases. Looked up from germline, CDR1 is MNHEY and CDR2 is SVGEGT. The CDR3 sequence is 15 residues long. CDR3 nucleotide sequence: TGTGCCAGCAGTTACAACGGCGGTTACACAGATACGCAGTATTTT. It codes for CASSYNGGYTDTQYF.

The V and J genes are TRBV7-2 and TRBJ1-1; D remains ambiguous. The V gene's germline CDR1 is SGHTA and CDR2 FQGNSA. There are 15 residues in the CDR3. The V and J ends lost 2 bases and 2 bases respectively, with 12 bases between them. The CDR3 region is CASSLIQTLNTEAFF. The CDR3, as DNA: TGTGCCAGCAGCTTAATACAGACTCTCAACACTGAAGCTTTCTTT. The variable domain in full, completed from reference TRBV7-2 and TRBJ1-1, reads GAGVSQSPSNKVTEKGKDVELRCDPISGHTALYWYRQSLGQGLEFLIYFQGNSAPDKSGLPSDRFSAERTGGSVSTLTIQRTQQEDSAVYLCASSLIQTLNTEAFFGQGTRLTVV.

The chain recombines TRBV5-6 with TRBJ2-7; the D gene is possibly TRBD2 (6 bases). V lost 2 bases and J lost 3, with 12 bases in between. CDR1 is SGHDT and CDR2 is YYEEEE in the germline V gene. This CDR3 contains 14 residues. The CDR3 reads CASSFGGAFYEQYF. The CDR3 DNA reads as TGTGCCAGCAGCTTTGGCGGGGCCTTCTACGAGCAGTACTTC.